The 24 T cell receptor beta chains presented below share a single source sample, sequenced in a study of T-cell memory formation after mild COVID-19. TCRdb ran MiXCR on the 5' RACE reads and lists one entry per CDR3 protein. The sample lists around 90,000 distinct CDR3 sequences, roughly 16% occurring once. Specimen: PBMCs or a T cell subset sorted from them (not recorded which). Receptor source: a man in his late teens or twenties who had mild COVID-19 (a few samples of this study predate the infection). Cell type and time point are not known.

This clonotype was recorded a few times. The chain joins TRBV4-1 to TRBJ1-5, with D maybe TRBD1 (5 bases). V was clipped by 3 bases and J by 3 bases, with 6 bases between them. Per germline, CDR1 MGHRA and CDR2 YSYEKL. The CDR3 runs 13 residues. CDR3 DNA: TGCGCCAGCAGCCAGGGGGACAATCAGCCCCAGCATTTT. Encoded protein: CASSQGDNQPQHF.

This clonotype was seen a few times. The chain couples TRBV29-1 to TRBJ2-5, with D perhaps TRBD1 (6 bases). This CDR3 is 14 amino acids long. Trimming took 4 bases from V and 2 from J, leaving 14 bases between them. Germline CDR1 is SQVTM and CDR2 is ANQGSEA. Here the CDR3 DNA reads TGCAGCGTTGTCAGGGGAAGAGTACAAGAGACCCAGTACTTC. Amino acids: CSVVRGRVQETQYF. The full variable domain, in which reference TRBV29-1 and TRBJ2-5 provide the parts outside the CDR3, is SAVISQKPSRDICQRGTSLTIQCQVDSQVTMMFWYRQQPGQSLTLIATANQGSEATYESGFVIDKFPISRPNLTFSTLTVSNMSPEDSSIYLCSVVRGRVQETQYFGPGTRLLVL.

The CDR3 coding sequence is TGTGCCAGCAGCTGGGGGAGGGGGGACGAGCAGTACTTC. Translated, it gives CASSWGRGDEQYF. The chain uses TRBV5-6 and TRBJ2-7, with TRBD2 as a possible D gene (7 bases). Germline CDR1 reads SGHDT; CDR2 reads YYEEEE. The CDR3 length is 13 residues. Between the trimmed V and J ends, which lost 3 bases and 5 bases, there was a span of 12 bases.

This clonotype was seen a few times. The chain recombines TRBV20-1 with TRBJ2-7; possible D gene TRBD1, 6 bases. Germline-derived CDR1 and CDR2 are DFQATT and SNEGSKA (reference sequence). CDR3 length: 13 residues. The V and J ends lost 6 bases and 3 bases respectively, with 15 bases between them. The CDR3 protein is CSASAGQFYEQYF. The DNA of the CDR3 is TGCAGTGCGTCAGCCGGACAGTTCTACGAGCAGTACTTC.

This clonotype was detected a few times. This chain links TRBV4-1 with TRBJ1-6; 9 bases line up with TRBD1. This CDR3 comprises 14 residues. Germline CDR1 MGHRA, CDR2 YSYEKL. V gave up 5 bases and J gave up 8 bases; unmatched junction bases: 4. The CDR3 reads CASSKRQGDSPLHF. The CDR3 nucleotides are TGCGCCAGCAGCAAACGACAGGGGGATTCACCCCTCCACTTT.

This clonotype has only a few counts. The chain joins TRBV2 to TRBJ1-1; possible D gene TRBD1, 6 bases. Germline V gives CDR1 SNHLY, CDR2 FYNNEI. V was shortened by 1 base and J by 3 bases, with 24 bases between the two germline ends. This CDR3 contains 19 residues. The CDR3 region has the DNA TGTGCCAGCAGTGAAGAGTCTGGAGGGGAGGGGGTTGTGGACACTGAAGCTTTCTTT. Protein product: CASSEESGGEGVVDTEAFF.

The V call is TRBV7-3, the J call TRBJ2-2, with a possible D match to TRBD1 (7 bases). V shed 5 bases and J shed 4 bases, with 20 bases lying between them. Germline V gene lookup returns CDR1 SGHTA and CDR2 FQGTGA. The CDR3 has 17 residues. The CDR3 DNA follows: TGTGCCAGCAGCCCTCAACCGACAGGGCGGGGCACCGGGGAGCTGTTTTTT. Encoded protein: CASSPQPTGRGTGELFF.

CDR3 sequence: CASDLTGTGYGYTF. The CDR3 nucleotides are TGTGCCAGCGATCTGACGGGGACAGGGTATGGCTACACCTTC. This chain uses TRBV28 with TRBJ1-2, with TRBD1 matching over 9 bases. The CDR3 runs 14 residues. Germline values: CDR1 MDHEN, CDR2 SYDVKM. Losses at the gene ends were 8 bases for V and 5 bases for J; bases not matched to a gene: 9.

The chain joins TRBV5-1 to TRBJ1-2; TRBD1 agrees at 8 bases. From germline, CDR1 is SGHRS and CDR2 YFSETQ. Germline trimming cut 4 bases from V and 3 bases from J; bases unmatched to any gene: 5. The CDR3 sequence is 14 residues long. The CDR3 sequence: CASSTTGAHYGYTF. Written as DNA, the CDR3 is TGCGCCAGCAGCACGACAGGGGCGCACTATGGCTACACCTTC.

This clonotype was found many times. The genes are TRBV7-6 and TRBJ2-3; TRBD2 matches at 9 bases. CDR1 and CDR2 (germline): SGHVS, FNYEAQ. This CDR3 comprises 15 residues. Losses at the gene ends were 5 bases for V and 3 bases for J; bases not matched to a gene: 6. The CDR3 loop reads CASSRSGGPTDTQYF. CDR3 coding DNA: TGTGCCAGCAGCAGGAGCGGGGGGCCTACAGATACGCAGTATTTT.

J is TRBJ2-7 and V is TRBV21-1; the table's D call, TRBD1, has no DNA check behind it. TRBV21-1 is tagged as a pseudogene. There are 15 residues in the CDR3. Here the CDR3 DNA reads TGTGCCAGCAGCAGCGTCGACAGGCATTTCTACGAGCAGTACGTC. Protein: CASSSVDRHFYEQYV.

J is TRBJ2-4 and V is TRBV5-1; tentative D call: TRBD2 (5 bases). Germline CDR1 SGHRS, CDR2 YFSETQ. CDR3 length equals 17 residues. Trimming took 4 bases from V and 3 from J, leaving 20 bases between them. The CDR3, as DNA: TGCGCCAGCAGCGAACCCGGGGTCGATTGGGGCAAAAACATTCAGTACTTC. Its protein product is CASSEPGVDWGKNIQYF.

The chain has TRBV9 and TRBJ2-5; the match to TRBD2 covers 10 bases. Germline V gene sequence: CDR1 SGDLS, CDR2 YYNGEE. This CDR3 has 14 residues. Trimming removed 4 bases from V and 7 bases from J; junction bases left unmatched: 7. The CDR3 loop is CASSPSGGHGTQYF. The DNA of the CDR3 is TGTGCCAGCAGCCCTAGCGGGGGTCACGGGACCCAGTACTTC.

The table lists this clonotype with a few counts. This rearrangement joins TRBV4-1 to TRBJ1-2, with a weak D call TRBD1 (5 bases). The CDR3 runs 14 residues. Germline V gene lookup returns CDR1 MGHRA and CDR2 YSYEKL. Trimming stripped 0 bases from V and 8 bases from J, with 13 bases between. Here the CDR3 reads CASSQEFRAEGYTF. The CDR3 DNA follows: TGCGCCAGCAGCCAAGAATTCAGGGCCGAGGGCTACACCTTC.

The sample holds a few counts of this clonotype. The genes are TRBV14 and TRBJ1-3; D gene unclear. The germline V gene encodes CDR1 SGHDN and CDR2 FVKESK. The CDR3 has 14 amino acids. Trimming took off 5 bases at V and 4 bases at J, with 12 bases between the two ends. The CDR3 here is CASSISGGGNTIYF. CDR3 coding DNA: TGTGCCAGCAGCATCTCGGGTGGCGGAAACACCATATATTTT.

This sequence joins TRBV12-3 or TRBV12-4 and TRBJ1-1; 7 bases are a match to TRBD1. This CDR3 has 14 residues. Losses at the gene ends were 7 bases for V and 0 bases for J; bases not matched to a gene: 5. This CDR3 is CASTEGTVNTEAFF. CDR3 nucleotide sequence: TGTGCCAGCACCGAAGGGACAGTGAACACTGAAGCTTTCTTT.

The chain joins TRBV25-1 to TRBJ2-3, with 7 bases identical to TRBD2. The trim removed 4 bases at V and 0 bases at J, leaving 7 bases unmatched. The CDR3 extends over 16 amino acids. Germline V CDR1 and CDR2: MGHDK, SYGVNS. This chain's CDR3 is CASSALALPSTDTQYF. CDR3 in DNA: TGTGCCAGCAGTGCACTAGCGCTCCCTAGCACAGATACGCAGTATTTT.

The J gene is TRBJ2-2, the V gene TRBV7-3; D possibly matches TRBD1 or TRBD2 (5 bases each). Germline values: CDR1 SGHTA, CDR2 FQGTGA. The V end was cut by 5 bases, the J end by 2 bases, with 15 bases between. This CDR3 has 16 residues. The CDR3 nucleotides read TGTGCCAGCAGCCCCCGGGACCGACATAACACCGGGGAGCTGTTTTTT. This codes for CASSPRDRHNTGELFF.

The chain is built from TRBV7-3 and TRBJ2-1; 9 bases are a match to TRBD2. Per the germline V gene, CDR1 is SGHTA and CDR2 is FQGTGA. With V trimmed by 0 bases and J by 8 bases, 5 bases remained unmatched. The CDR3 runs to 15 residues. The CDR3 region has the DNA TGTGCCAGCAGCTTAACAGCGGGGGGCGGGGATGAGCAGTTCTTC. This translates into CASSLTAGGGDEQFF.

This sequence joins TRBV5-1 and TRBJ1-1, with D tentatively TRBD1 (6 bases). Germline assignment: CDR1 SGHRS and CDR2 YFSETQ. Deletions cut 2 bases from V and 1 base from J, with 9 bases between. This CDR3 is 14 amino acids long. CDR3 sequence reads: CASSFQGPNTEAFF. The CDR3 nucleotides read TGCGCCAGCAGCTTCCAGGGGCCGAACACTGAAGCTTTCTTT. Combining the CDR3 with reference TRBV5-1 and TRBJ1-1 gives the whole variable domain KAGVTQTPRYLIKTRGQQVTLSCSPISGHRSVSWYQQTPGQGLQFLFEYFSETQRNKGNFPGRFSGRQFSNSRSEMNVSTLELGDSALYLCASSFQGPNTEAFFGQGTRLTVV.

The V and J genes are TRBV6-5 and TRBJ2-2; 8 bases match TRBD1. The CDR3 contains 15 residues. The germline gives CDR1 MNHEY, CDR2 SVGAGI. Trimming cost V 3 bases and J 3 bases; bases outside gene matches: 3. The CDR3 DNA reads as TGTGCCAGCAGTTATTCGACAGGGGACACCGGGGAGCTGTTTTTT. This sequence encodes CASSYSTGDTGELFF.

This clonotype turned up a few times. V is TRBV7-9 and J is TRBJ2-3; D gene ambiguous. Trimming took off 1 base at V and 4 bases at J, with 21 bases between the two ends. Looked up from germline, CDR1 is SEHNR and CDR2 is FQNEAQ (reference sequence). This CDR3 has 18 amino acids. The CDR3 sequence is CASSLGVMRPPDADTQYF. Here the CDR3 DNA reads TGTGCCAGCAGCTTAGGCGTCATGCGACCTCCGGACGCAGATACGCAGTATTTT.

The rearrangement joins TRBV10-3 to TRBJ2-3; D is unclear. V lost 2 bases to trimming and J lost 1 base, with 7 bases between them. This CDR3 region has 14 residues. Germline V gene sequence: CDR1 ENHRY, CDR2 SYGVKD. The CDR3 region has the DNA TGTGCCATCAGTGAGAACCTGGGCACAGATACGCAGTATTTT. Residues: CAISENLGTDTQYF.

This clonotype has only a few counts. The V and J genes are TRBV7-9 and TRBJ1-6; D not resolved. V was cut by 1 base and J by 7 bases, with 8 bases left in between. This CDR3 has 14 amino acids. Germline V gene lookup returns CDR1 SEHNR and CDR2 FQNEAQ (reference sequence). CDR3 region: CASSLDGTNSPLHF. The DNA for the CDR3 is TGTGCCAGCAGCTTAGACGGTACGAATTCACCCCTCCACTTT.